These T cell receptor beta chains were read from a single sample in a study of blood T cell repertoires in COVID-19. The method was immunoSEQ multiplex PCR; TCRdb's version includes in-frame clones alone and lacks a portion of them. The sample has 150,000 to 250,000 clones, approximately 90% seen once. Sequenced sample: PBMCs or T cells enriched from blood (not recorded which). These receptors came from a young woman who had recovered from COVID-19. CDR3s leave out the opening cysteine and the closing phenylalanine or tryptophan. Clone size is not always given. Where it is, it says once, few, many or a class for expanded clones.

j_call	clone_size	v_call	cdr3_aa
TRBJ1-5	.	TRBV2	ASNGRDGNQPQH
TRBJ2-1	once	TRBV5-6	ASSLLGQGTYNEQF
TRBJ2-7	.	TRBV19	ASSAGDSYEQY
TRBJ1-5	.	TRBV18	ASSPADSQPQH
TRBJ1-5	.	TRBV18	ASSPSSTEPQH
TRBJ2-3	.	TRBV11-1	ASSSSGRADTQY
TRBJ2-5	.	TRBV5-1	ASSLLLVSQETQY
TRBJ1-1	few	TRBV7-2	ASIRGAWNTEAF
TRBJ1-5	once	TRBV3-1/TRBV3-2	ASSQGRDRQPQH
TRBJ2-5	.	TRBV18	ASSPTSLAWAETQY
TRBJ2-1	.	TRBV27	ASKKVAGELNEQF
TRBJ2-1	.	TRBV5-4	ASSHPGASGRNEQF
TRBJ2-7	.	TRBV3-1/TRBV3-2	ASRERENSYEQY
TRBJ2-1	.	TRBV24-1	ASQREIGNEQF
TRBJ1-5	.	TRBV30	AWSYRSGQQPQH
TRBJ2-7	.	TRBV18	ASSPLGQGNEQY
TRBJ1-4	.	TRBV19	ASSLGTADNEKLF
TRBJ1-2	.	TRBV4-1	ASSPPGTGRGSGYT
TRBJ2-4	.	TRBV9	ASSVGREAKNIQY
TRBJ2-5	.	TRBV6-1	ASSEIRSRGEETQY
TRBJ2-7	.	TRBV9	ASSVAPGQTYEQY
TRBJ2-3	.	TRBV20-1	SATNLNTQY
TRBJ2-7	.	TRBV6-5	ASTYSVLNEQY
TRBJ1-4	.	TRBV5-4	ASSSTGVSDEKLF
TRBJ1-1	.	TRBV29-1	SVWTGNTEAF